This T cell receptor (beta chain) was obtained from a study of cytomegalovirus exposure and HLA in healthy donors. 13 Jbeta primers and 60 Vbeta primers were used for the PCR. TCRdb keeps only in-frame clones here, not all; method: immunoSEQ multiplex PCR. The table lists 30,000 to 40,000 clones, roughly 67% of them singletons, with roughly 9.1% in the top ten. The CDR3 covers 12 residues. V gave up 4 bases and J gave up 7 bases, with 11 bases separating them. Germline V gene sequence: CDR1 SGHNT, CDR2 YYREEE (reference sequence). Sequencing input: PBMCs. The V gene is TRBV5-4, the J gene TRBJ1-2, with no clear D. The TCR was taken from a man in his forties in good health and CMV-seropositive. The CDR3 DNA is TGTGCCAGCAGCGAATACAGTAGTGGCTACACCTTC. Protein product: CASSEYSSGYTF.